The 8 T cell receptor beta chains listed next were all sequenced from one sample in a study of PD-1 blockade in mismatch repair-deficient tumors. Method: immunoSEQ multiplex PCR; TCRdb's copy keeps in-frame clones and lacks some. This repertoire shows approximately 120,000 clones, about 85% found once; its top ten account for about 14%. The sequencing here drew on peripheral blood, taken 44 weeks after starting pembrolizumab. The receptors come from an adult with mismatch repair-deficient cancer.

This chain joins TRBV5-6 and TRBJ2-7; 8 nucleotides agree with TRBD1. With V trimmed by 2 bases and J by 5 bases, 9 bases remained unmatched. Germline CDR1 and CDR2: SGHDT and YYEEEE. The CDR3 runs 15 residues. As DNA, the CDR3 is TGTGCCAGCAGCTTCCCGGGACAGGCTCCCAACGAGCAGTACTTC. This gives the protein CASSFPGQAPNEQYF.

About this clone: At one boundary the junction diverges from the germline segment, which might be a read error. The V gene is TRBV29-1, the J gene TRBJ2-3; no firm D call. The CDR3 runs 14 residues. Germline CDR1 and CDR2: SQVTM and ANQGSEA. In DNA, the CDR3 is TGCAGCTTTGATGCGGCCGTTAGCACAGATACGCAGTATTTT. Translation: CSFDAAVSTDTQYF.

The chain carries TRBV7-2 and TRBJ2-7; D gene unclear. Trimming took 1 base from V and 5 from J, leaving 9 bases between them. Germline V gene sequence: CDR1 SGHTA, CDR2 FQGNSA. The CDR3 consists of 13 residues. The CDR3 DNA reads as TGTGCCAGCAGCTTAGTAAGTACGGACGAGCAGTACTTC. As protein: CASSLVSTDEQYF.

The chain links TRBV29-1 to TRBJ2-5; 7 bases agree with TRBD1. V shed 6 bases and J 2 bases; nucleotides not matched to a gene: 3. Germline V gene sequence: CDR1 SQVTM, CDR2 ANQGSEA. The CDR3 loop spans 12 amino acids. This CDR3 reads CSVRTGQETQYF. The CDR3 DNA follows: TGCAGCGTCCGGACAGGACAAGAGACCCAGTACTTC.

This chain connects TRBV7-2 to TRBJ1-1, with D unresolved. V lost 1 base and J lost 5, with 14 bases in between. The CDR3 length is 15 residues. CDR1 is SGHTA, CDR2 FQGNSA, per germline. The CDR3 DNA sequence: TGTGCCAGCAGCTTAGTAGCCCAGGCGGCTACTGAAGCTTTCTTT. Protein product: CASSLVAQAATEAFF.

The CDR3 protein is CASSQTGSYEQYF. The CDR3 DNA follows: TGTGCCAGCAGCCAGACAGGCTCCTACGAGCAGTACTTC. The chain has TRBV6-5 and TRBJ2-7, with D possibly matching TRBD1 (6 bases). Trimming took 6 bases from V and 0 from J, leaving 9 bases between them. The CDR3 extends over 13 amino acids. From germline, CDR1 is MNHEY and CDR2 SVGAGI.

The rearrangement links TRBV10-3 to TRBJ1-5; D is unclear. The CDR3 consists of 15 residues. V dropped 5 bases and J dropped 7 bases, with 18 bases sitting between them. Germline CDR1 and CDR2: ENHRY and SYGVKD. The DNA for the CDR3 is TGTGCCATCAGTTCCAGGTTTTCCTCCCCCCAGCCCCAGCATTTT. Amino acids: CAISSRFSSPQPQHF.

The gene calls are TRBV7-9 and TRBJ2-7; D not certain. Germline V gives CDR1 SEHNR, CDR2 FQNEAQ (reference sequence). The CDR3 spans 15 residues. The V and J ends lost 10 bases and 4 bases respectively, with 23 bases between them. DNA of the CDR3: TGTGCCACCCACCCACTATTGGCCCCCCTATACGAGCAGTACTTC. It codes for CATHPLLAPLYEQYF. The complete variable domain, with remaining parts taken from reference TRBV7-9 and TRBJ2-7, reads DTGVSQNPRHKITKRGQNVTFRCDPISEHNRLYWYRQTLGQGPEFLTYFQNEAQLEKSRLLSDRFSAERPKGSFSTLEIQRTEQGDSAMYLCATHPLLAPLYEQYFGPGTRLTVT.